This T cell receptor (beta chain) was profiled in a study of Ad26.COV2.S vaccination and SARS-CoV-2 variants. Overall study: Into the muscle, Ad26.COV2.S was dosed once or twice, 56 days apart. Findings and limits, study-wide: Assessments of TCR breadth and depth may have underestimated the total T cell responses.

Treatment reported: some 20 received Ad26.COV2.S at low or high dose, single or two shots; five or six received placebo; per-sample allocation not given. Samples were taken on day 63 after the first vaccine or placebo injection. The germline gives CDR1 SGHTA, CDR2 FQGTGA. V lost 0 bases and J 3 bases, leaving 11 bases between the germline ends. The CDR3 has 16 residues. The data were produced by immunoSEQ multiplex PCR, yet TCRdb's version contains in-frame clones alone and is incomplete. This table has approximately 420,000 clones, around 87% appearing once. On this clone itself: Its antigen is unknown.

The material sequenced was peripheral blood, taken in a trial of Ad26.COV2.S vaccine versus placebo. This receptor was identified in a person between 18 and 65 years old who received the Ad26.COV2.S COVID-19 vaccine or a placebo. The chain links TRBV7-3 to TRBJ2-2, with a weak D call TRBD2 (6 bases). DNA for the CDR3: TGTGCCAGCAGCTTAACGGCGGGGACCTACACCGGGGAGCTGTTTTTT. Its protein product is CASSLTAGTYTGELFF.